The 22 T cell receptor beta chains in this list originate from one sample, sequenced in a study of shared clonotypes between healthy human individuals. Only in-frame clones appear in the TCRdb table, and some are missing; sequencing was by immunoSEQ multiplex PCR. The data contain approximately 590,000 clones, about 95% of them seen just once; the ten biggest clones take up 0.09% to 0.13%. Naivety among CD8 cells was defined by CD45RO negativity and positive CCR7 selection, thereby excluding terminally differentiated effector memory CD45RA+ cells. Sequenced material: naive CD8+ T cells sorted from blood. All receptors come from a woman in her twenties or thirties in good health.

For this clone: This CDR3 is also generated by other DNA sequences in the sample. The V and J genes are TRBV5-6 and TRBJ2-2; a weak D match, TRBD1 (6 bases). The germline gives CDR1 SGHDT, CDR2 YYEEEE. This CDR3 is built from 12 residues. V was pared by 2 bases and J by 7 bases, with 6 bases between. In nucleotides, the CDR3 is TGTGCCAGCAGCTTACAGGGCGGGGAGCTGTTTTTT. Encoded protein: CASSLQGGELFF.

This clone has a handful of counts. J is TRBJ1-2 and V is TRBV18, with 7 bases lining up with TRBD1. This CDR3 spans 21 amino acids. Losses at the gene ends were 2 bases for V and 3 bases for J; bases not matched to a gene: 24. The germline CDR1 and CDR2 sequences are KGHSH and LQKENI. CDR3 residues: CASSPKAGSGERQGGDYGYTF. The CDR3 bases are TGTGCCAGCTCACCAAAGGCCGGAAGCGGGGAGAGACAGGGAGGGGACTATGGCTACACCTTC.

About this clone: The same CDR3 also results from other DNA sequences found in this sample. This chain joins TRBV28 and TRBJ2-7; possibly TRBD2 for D (5 bases). The CDR3 spans 11 residues. The germline V gene encodes CDR1 MDHEN and CDR2 SYDVKM. With 3 bases removed from V and 5 bases from J, the gap between germline ends came to 5 bases. The CDR3 DNA follows: TGTGCCAGCAGTTTTAGCGACGAGCAGTACTTC. It encodes CASSFSDEQYF.

V usage is TRBV11-3 and J usage is TRBJ2-1; D unresolved. The CDR3 covers 16 residues. The V gene's germline CDR1 is SGHNT and CDR2 YENEEA. Trimming shortened V by 1 base and J by 0 bases, and 10 bases separated the two germline ends. CDR3 in amino acids: CASSLGFASSYNEQFF. CDR3 coding DNA: TGTGCCAGCAGCTTAGGGTTTGCGAGCTCCTACAATGAGCAGTTCTTC.

V is TRBV10-2 and J is TRBJ2-5, with D uncertain. CDR1 WSHSY and CDR2 SAAADI come from the germline V gene. The V end was cut by 6 bases, the J end by 3 bases, with 8 bases between. There are 12 residues in the CDR3. The CDR3 sequence: CASSPIEETQYF. The CDR3 DNA follows: TGCGCCAGCAGCCCCATTGAAGAGACCCAGTACTTC.

The V call is TRBV11-2, the J call TRBJ2-5; D gene unclear. The CDR3 runs to 15 residues. Germline CDR1 SGHAT, CDR2 FQNNGV. The ends were cut back, 2 bases at V and 1 base at J, with 11 bases in the middle. CDR3 DNA: TGTGCCAGCAGCTTAACGAAACACATCCAAGAGACCCAGTACTTC. Translation: CASSLTKHIQETQYF.

V usage is TRBV10-1 and J usage is TRBJ1-3, with a possible D match to TRBD1 (5 bases). The CDR3 is made up of 14 amino acids. Germline CDR1 reads WNHNN; CDR2 reads SYGVQD (reference sequence). The V and J ends lost 2 bases and 3 bases respectively, with 8 bases between them. The CDR3: CASSEGTDGNTIYF. CDR3 DNA sequence: TGCGCCAGCAGTGAGGGGACGGATGGAAACACCATATATTTT.

This chain joins TRBV11-2 and TRBJ2-3; maybe TRBD2 (6 bases). Germline V CDR1 and CDR2: SGHAT, FQNNGV. Trimming shortened V by 5 bases and J by 2 bases, and 17 bases separated the two germline ends. The CDR3 is 16 amino acids. The CDR3, as DNA: TGTGCCAGCAGCCTCCAAGCGGGTTTTACCACAGATACGCAGTATTTT. Translating it yields CASSLQAGFTTDTQYF.

V and J are TRBV4-1 and TRBJ2-7; perhaps TRBD2 as D (6 bases). Trimming pared 1 base from V and 6 bases from J, leaving 13 bases between. Germline V CDR1 and CDR2: MGHRA, YSYEKL. The CDR3 runs 14 residues. CDR3: CASSQGTSLGEQYF. The CDR3 DNA follows: TGCGCCAGCAGCCAAGGAACTAGCCTCGGCGAGCAGTACTTC.

The chain uses TRBV2 and TRBJ2-3, with D perhaps assigned TRBD1 or TRBD2 (5 bases each). V lost 10 bases and J 3 bases, leaving 23 bases between the germline ends. There are 16 residues in the CDR3. CDR1 and CDR2 (germline): SNHLY, FYNNEI. CDR3: CATTPTGTDLTDTQYF. In nucleotides, the CDR3 is TGTGCCACCACTCCTACCGGGACGGACCTGACAGATACGCAGTATTTT.

The rearrangement joins TRBV5-4 to TRBJ1-1, with TRBD1 as a possible D gene (5 bases). Germline V gives CDR1 SGHNT, CDR2 YYREEE (reference sequence). The CDR3 spans 12 residues. The V and J ends lost 6 bases and 6 bases respectively, with 12 bases between them. The CDR3 spells CASNIAGSEAFF. Here the CDR3 DNA reads TGTGCCAGCAACATCGCAGGGTCTGAAGCTTTCTTT.

The CDR3 protein is CASSAGGQANEQFF. The CDR3 bases are TGTGCCAGCAGCGCTGGGGGACAGGCCAATGAGCAGTTCTTC. The V call is TRBV9, the J call TRBJ2-1; TRBD1 agrees at 8 bases. This CDR3 has 14 residues. The germline V gene encodes CDR1 SGDLS and CDR2 YYNGEE. Trimming removed 3 bases from V and 6 bases from J; junction bases left unmatched: 5.

This clone was seen only once. This sequence joins TRBV28 and TRBJ2-1; the D gene could be TRBD1 or TRBD2 (5 bases each). V gave up 6 bases and J gave up 2 bases, with 14 bases separating them. Per the germline V gene, CDR1 is MDHEN and CDR2 is SYDVKM. The CDR3 runs 15 residues. Written as DNA, the CDR3 is TGTGCCAGCAGACTGGACGGGACGGCCTACAATGAGCAGTTCTTC. This sequence encodes CASRLDGTAYNEQFF.

The J gene is TRBJ2-7, the V gene TRBV11-2, with unresolved D. V was clipped by 3 bases and J by 1 base, with 7 bases between them. Germline loops: CDR1 SGHAT, CDR2 FQNNGV. This CDR3 comprises 13 residues. The DNA of the CDR3 is TGTGCCAGCAGCTTCGCAGGATCCTACGAGCAGTACTTC. As protein: CASSFAGSYEQYF.

The gene calls are TRBV29-1 and TRBJ2-1; D perhaps matches TRBD1 (6 bases). There are 15 residues in the CDR3. The germline gives CDR1 SQVTM, CDR2 ANQGSEA. V lost 3 bases and J lost 0, with 12 bases in between. The CDR3, as DNA: TGCAGCGTTGACAGGACAGTAAGCTCCTACAATGAGCAGTTCTTC. Translating it yields CSVDRTVSSYNEQFF.

V usage is TRBV19 and J usage is TRBJ1-5, with D maybe TRBD1 (5 bases). CDR3 size: 15 residues. V was shortened by 4 bases and J by 5 bases, with 15 bases between the two germline ends. Germline V gives CDR1 LNHDA, CDR2 SQIVND (reference sequence). The CDR3 spells CASSNVGREDQPQHF. DNA for the CDR3: TGTGCCAGTAGTAACGTGGGGCGCGAGGATCAGCCCCAGCATTTT.

This rearrangement joins TRBV19 to TRBJ2-7; 7 nucleotides align to TRBD1. The J segment lost 2 bases and the V segment lost 4 bases, leaving 8 bases of the junction unmatched. This CDR3 has 15 residues. Germline V CDR1 and CDR2: LNHDA, SQIVND (reference sequence). The CDR3 DNA sequence: TGTGCCAGTAGTACCGGGACAGAGTTAGCCTACGAGCAGTACTTC. It translates to CASSTGTELAYEQYF.

The chain is built from TRBV27 and TRBJ2-7, with D possibly being TRBD2 (5 bases). Per the germline V gene, CDR1 is MNHEY and CDR2 is SMNVEV (reference sequence). V was shortened by 5 bases and J by 6 bases, with 11 bases between the two germline ends. This CDR3 is 12 amino acids long. The CDR3 spells CASSSERAEQYF. The CDR3 DNA follows: TGTGCCAGCAGTAGCGAGAGGGCCGAGCAGTACTTC.

This chain uses TRBV7-8 with TRBJ1-1; D call uncertain. The CDR3 is 13 amino acids. Trimming stripped 2 bases from V and 1 base from J, with 5 bases between. Germline CDR1 is SGHVS and CDR2 is FQNEAQ. CDR3: CASSLMENTEAFF. For the CDR3, the DNA is TGTGCCAGCAGCTTAATGGAGAACACTGAAGCTTTCTTT.

The rearrangement joins TRBV2 to TRBJ2-5; 7 nucleotides match TRBD1. V trimming: 6 bases; J trimming: 1 base; junction bases outside the gene matches: 8. The CDR3 contains 15 residues. Germline V gives CDR1 SNHLY, CDR2 FYNNEI. The CDR3 DNA follows: TGTGCCAGCAGAAGGGGGCCGTCACCCCAAGAGACCCAGTACTTC. Protein product: CASRRGPSPQETQYF. The complete variable domain, with remaining parts taken from reference TRBV2 and TRBJ2-5, reads EPEVTQTPSHQVTQMGQEVILRCVPISNHLYFYWYRQILGQKVEFLVSFYNNEISEKSEIFDDQFSVERPDGSNFTLKIRSTKLEDSAMYFCASRRGPSPQETQYFGPGTRLLVL.

The chain recombines TRBV19 with TRBJ1-2, with unresolved D. With 4 bases removed from V and 6 bases from J, the gap between germline ends came to 12 bases. Germline V lookup: CDR1 LNHDA, CDR2 SQIVND (reference sequence). CDR3 size: 13 residues. In DNA form, the CDR3 reads TGTGCCAGTAGTAATAAGGGAAGGGATGGCTACACCTTC. Translating it yields CASSNKGRDGYTF.

This clone was seen a single time. CDR3 DNA: TGTGCCAGCAGTCGACACCAGGGCGGTGGCGGGAAGAGCTCCTACAATGAGCAGTTCTTC. Its protein product is CASSRHQGGGGKSSYNEQFF. The chain combines TRBV28 with TRBJ2-1, with D tentatively TRBD2 (6 bases). The length of the CDR3 is 20 residues. Trimming removed 5 bases from V and 0 bases from J, with 26 bases in between. From germline, CDR1 is MDHEN and CDR2 SYDVKM.